This T cell receptor beta chain was profiled in a study of T cells expressing NK-cell markers (dated by TCRdb to about 2020). Describing the broader study: In sorted CD3+CD56+NKG2C+, CD3+CD56+NKG2C- and CD3+CD56-NKG2C+ T-cell subsets from eight or nine donors, TCR beta-chain repertoires were profiled. The eight sequenced donors were randomly selected healthy volunteers, three men and five women. Among the eight sequenced donors, only one was HCMV-seronegative, while the other seven were HCMV-seropositive. Sequencing of the libraries produced 2 x 150 bp reads on Illumina HiSeq 2000/2500, MiSeq or NextSeq.

The data were produced on an Illumina HiSeq 2000. The TCR beta cDNA libraries were made using 5'RACE template switching, a step that added both a universal primer site and unique molecular identifiers. cDNA synthesis was primed from the TCR beta constant segment, followed by two successive PCR amplification steps. For the original study's pipeline: Reads were demultiplexed and grouped by UMI with MIGEC, and clonotypes were assembled and quantified with MiTCR. To exclude erroneous sequences, any TCR cDNA sequence not supported by at least two reads was discarded. Downstream repertoire analysis used the tcR package, and clonotypes were matched across fractions by CDR3 nucleotide sequence plus V segment. Antigen specificity was annotated against VDJdb with VDJmatch, allowing one amino acid substitution in CDR3. Through TCRdb reprocessing, the reads give one entry per CDR3 protein sequence; DNA is omitted. The authors' filters were not applied to this entry. The sample table includes 440,000 or so distinct CDR3 sequences. The ten largest clonotypes hold 7.3% of the sample.

What the authors observed across the whole study: It remained unclear whether the expanded NKG2C-expressing T cell clones were specific for HCMV antigens. In six donors, the dominant CD3+CD56+NKG2C+ clonotypes ranked among the top 10 CD8+ clonotypes, making up roughly 1.0-7.0% of CD8+ T cells. Those dominant clonotypes were again the most abundant among CD3+CD56-NKG2C+ cells in a handful of donors, at roughly 25-65%.

HCMV serostatus was determined by detecting HCMV-specific IgG in serum with a commercial ELISA kit. Ficoll density gradient centrifugation was used to isolate peripheral blood mononuclear cells from blood. In regard to this clonotype: The antigen this receptor binds is unknown.

There are 13 amino acids in the CDR3, from cysteine to phenylalanine inclusive. This entry has no DNA. The receptor chain draws on TRBV12-3 or TRBV12-4 and TRBJ1-3. The TCR originated in a woman between 18 and 70 years old in good health. The specimen was blood T cells: a sorted CD56 or NKG2C T cell subset, CD4+ or CD8+ T cells, or bulk PBMC T cells (not recorded which). For the CDR3, the sequence is CASSLGVSDTIYF.